This record concerns one T cell receptor beta chain sequence. The antigen is not known. Rearranged V-D-J TRB sequences were amplified with a mixed TRB-A/B primer pool. One entry per CDR3 protein results from TCRdb running MiXCR on the multiplex PCR reads. This table has a few thousand distinct CDR3 sequences, less than 65% appearing once. This entry belongs to a study of T cell repertoires in aging, cancer and after chemotherapy. Study information: The full dataset contained several million TCR reads. Study-wide results and limits: In cancer patients, declining TCR diversity with age involved lost richness and lost evenness. Across the chemotherapy interval, each cancer cohort showed higher median generation probability, suggesting thymic rebound. Compared with age-matched healthy donors, untreated hematological or solid cancer patients showed higher blood TCR clonality.

Peripheral blood genomic DNA, not sorted cells or RNA, was the template. The CDR3 is 15 amino acids. The germline gives CDR1 SGHNT, CDR2 YENEEA. V was shortened by 0 bases and J by 4 bases, with 7 bases between the two germline ends. This receptor was obtained from a human donor with a solid tumor. V is TRBV11-3 and J is TRBJ2-6, with unresolved D. The sample consisted of blood. This chain's CDR3 is CASSLEGSGANVLTF. The CDR3 DNA sequence: TGTGCCAGCAGCTTAGAAGGGTCAGGGGCCAACGTCCTGACTTTC. Full variable domain (outside the CDR3, taken from reference TRBV11-3 and TRBJ2-6): EAGVVQSPRYKIIEKKQPVAFWCNPISGHNTLYWYLQNLGQGPELLIRYENEEAVDDSQLPKDRFSAERLKGVDSTLKIQPAELGDSAVYLCASSLEGSGANVLTFGAGSRLTVL.